The next 31 T cell receptor beta chains were all read from a single sample in a study of T cell changes during pregnancy in multiple sclerosis. Profiled with immunoSEQ multiplex PCR; TCRdb holds only in-frame clones, not every one. Altogether under 55,000 clones are present, about 91% being singletons, with the ten largest covering roughly 10%. Sequenced here: CD8+ T cells from peripheral blood mononuclear cells, sampled after pregnancy. These receptor sequences come from a female donor with multiple sclerosis, enrolled in a pregnancy study.

This clone was recorded a few times. The V gene is TRBV5-8, the J gene TRBJ1-6; 8 nucleotides align to TRBD1. The CDR3 is 15 amino acids. After removal of 0 bases from V and 9 bases from J, the junction contained 5 bases not matched to a gene. The germline V gene encodes CDR1 SGHTS and CDR2 YDEGEE. The DNA for the CDR3 is TGTGCCAGCAGCTTGGGGACAGGGTCTACTTCACCCCTCCACTTT. The encoded protein is CASSLGTGSTSPLHF.

This rearrangement joins TRBV18 to TRBJ2-5; D uncertain. Germline lookup yields CDR1 KGHSH and CDR2 LQKENI. V shed 2 bases and J shed 4 bases, with 14 bases lying between them. This CDR3 is 15 amino acids long. In nucleotides, the CDR3 is TGTGCCAGCTCACCAATACCATCGGGTCCAGAGACCCAGTACTTC. This encodes CASSPIPSGPETQYF.

This clone was counted a single time. This rearrangement joins TRBV7-9 to TRBJ2-7, with D possibly matching TRBD2 (7 bases). CDR1 is SEHNR and CDR2 is FQNEAQ in the germline V gene (reference sequence). This CDR3 comprises 15 residues. V was pared by 5 bases and J by 7 bases, with 21 bases between. This CDR3 is CASSPSSGEGGEQYF. DNA for the CDR3: TGTGCCAGCAGCCCCTCAAGCGGGGAGGGGGGGGAGCAGTACTTC.

This rearrangement joins TRBV11-2 to TRBJ2-1; TRBD1 agrees at 11 bases. CDR1 and CDR2 from the germline V gene are SGHAT and FQNNGV. V dropped 5 bases and J dropped 7; count of bases not matched to a gene: 13. The CDR3 is 17 amino acids. The CDR3 protein is CASSPIQGTGGPNEQFF. The CDR3 coding sequence is TGTGCCAGCAGCCCAATTCAGGGGACAGGGGGTCCAAATGAGCAGTTCTTC.

This rearrangement joins TRBV19 to TRBJ2-7, with 10 bases matching TRBD1. Germline loops: CDR1 LNHDA, CDR2 SQIVND (reference sequence). V lost 5 bases, J lost 2 bases, and 6 bases stayed unmatched. The CDR3 contains 15 residues. CDR3 residues: CASSAGTGAPYEQYF. In DNA form, the CDR3 reads TGTGCCAGTAGTGCCGGGACAGGGGCGCCCTACGAGCAGTACTTC.

The J gene is TRBJ2-7, the V gene TRBV25-1; 7 bases match TRBD1. V was clipped by 9 bases and J by 6 bases; unmatched bases: 14. The germline V gene has CDR1 MGHDK and CDR2 SYGVNS. This CDR3 region has 14 residues. This chain's CDR3 is CASQLTGDLSEQYF. The CDR3 DNA reads as TGTGCCAGTCAACTTACAGGGGACCTTAGCGAGCAGTACTTC.

J is TRBJ2-3 and V is TRBV6-4, with TRBD2 matching over 9 bases. This CDR3 comprises 15 residues. Unmatched junction bases numbered 4, after V lost 0 bases and J lost 6 bases. Per germline, CDR1 MRHNA and CDR2 SNTAGT. CDR3 coding DNA: TGTGCCAGCAGTGACTCGGCGGGGGGGCCCGATACGCAGTATTTT. This gives the protein CASSDSAGGPDTQYF.

This chain links TRBV25-1 with TRBJ2-1, with a weak D call TRBD2 (6 bases). Trimming stripped 6 bases from V and 10 bases from J, with 13 bases between. Germline assignment: CDR1 MGHDK and CDR2 SYGVNS. This CDR3 spans 12 amino acids. CDR3 in DNA: TGTGCCAGCAGCGCCTATGGGGGGGAGCAGTTCTTC. Translating gives CASSAYGGEQFF.

The chain carries TRBV9 and TRBJ2-7, with D perhaps TRBD1 (5 bases). Germline assignment: CDR1 SGDLS and CDR2 YYNGEE. Trimming shortened V by 4 bases and J by 0 bases, and 11 bases separated the two germline ends. This CDR3 has 14 amino acids. The CDR3 DNA reads TGTGCCAGCAGCCCAGGGTCTAGCTCCTACGAGCAGTACTTC. This gives the protein CASSPGSSSYEQYF.

V and J are TRBV9 and TRBJ2-1; 10 positions agree with TRBD2. The CDR3 consists of 17 residues. J lost 5 bases, V lost 0 bases, and 8 bases had no gene match. Germline V gene lookup returns CDR1 SGDLS and CDR2 YYNGEE. The CDR3 here is CASSVGGSGGTHNEQFF. In DNA, the CDR3 is TGTGCCAGCAGCGTAGGAGGTAGCGGGGGGACCCACAATGAGCAGTTCTTC. Variable domain in full (rest from reference TRBV9 and TRBJ2-1): DSGVTQTPKHLITATGQRVTLRCSPRSGDLSVYWYQQSLDQGLQFLIQYYNGEERAKGNILERFSAQQFPDLHSELNLSSLELGDSALYFCASSVGGSGGTHNEQFFGPGTRLTVL.

The CDR3 sequence is CASTLRRTASEAFF. CDR3 sequence (DNA): TGTGCCAGCACCCTTCGTCGGACAGCCTCAGAAGCTTTCTTT. This chain uses TRBV6-5 with TRBJ1-1, with D maybe TRBD1 (6 bases). CDR3 length: 14 amino acids. Germline CDR1 MNHEY, CDR2 SVGAGI. V was pared by 7 bases and J by 8 bases, with 20 bases between.

J is TRBJ2-7 and V is TRBV7-6; D gene ambiguous. CDR1 is SGHVS and CDR2 is FNYEAQ in the germline V gene. The V end was cut by 2 bases, the J end by 0 bases, with 11 bases between. CDR3 size: 15 residues. The CDR3 is CASSLRGLSSYEQYF. The CDR3 DNA reads TGTGCCAGCAGCTTAAGAGGTCTTTCCTCCTACGAGCAGTACTTC.

The V call is TRBV7-9, the J call TRBJ1-1; no clear D. Germline V gene data show CDR1 as SEHNR and CDR2 as FQNEAQ (reference sequence). The V gene lost 8 bases and the J gene lost 10 bases, with 26 bases spanning the gap. The CDR3 has 15 residues. The CDR3 spells CASETISGVLEGAFF. Here the CDR3 DNA reads TGTGCCAGCGAAACAATATCCGGGGTCCTCGAGGGAGCTTTCTTT.

The CDR3, as DNA: TGCGCCAGCAGCTCAACAGGGGAGCCCAACTATGGCTACACCTTC. Protein product: CASSSTGEPNYGYTF. The gene calls are TRBV5-1 and TRBJ1-2; 7 nucleotides line up with TRBD1. This CDR3 contains 15 residues. The germline V gene has CDR1 SGHRS and CDR2 YFSETQ. The ends lost 3 bases at V and 2 bases at J; junction bases unmatched: 7.

In nucleotides, the CDR3 is TGCAGCGTTGAGGACCATGACAGGCACGAAGAGACCCAGTACTTC. Translation gives CSVEDHDRHEETQYF. The gene calls are TRBV29-1 and TRBJ2-5; TRBD1 is a possible D gene (6 bases). With 3 bases removed from V and 3 bases from J, the gap between germline ends came to 17 bases. CDR1 SQVTM and CDR2 ANQGSEA come from the germline V gene. The CDR3 is made up of 15 amino acids.

The V gene is TRBV5-4, the J gene TRBJ2-2, with TRBD2 identical over 7 bases. The germline V gene encodes CDR1 SGHNT and CDR2 YYREEE (reference sequence). Trimming took 5 bases from V and 3 from J; bases not matched to a gene: 7. The CDR3 totals 15 residues. The DNA of the CDR3 is TGTGCCAGCAGGGATTCTGCGGGGGACACCGGGGAGCTGTTTTTT. Protein product: CASRDSAGDTGELFF.

As concerns this clone: At one of its ends the junction is not consistent with the germline gene, which may arise from a read error. The rearrangement uses TRBV4-2 and TRBJ1-4, with TRBD1 identical over 7 bases. The CDR3 is 16 residues long. The germline V gene has CDR1 LGHNA and CDR2 YNFKEQ. DNA of the CDR3: TGTGCCAGCAGTCAAGCTACAGGGGATCCGCGCGAAAAACTGTTTTTT. It is translated as CASSQATGDPREKLFF.

The genes are TRBV13 and TRBJ2-3; weak D call: TRBD2 (6 bases). In germline, CDR1 is PRHDT, CDR2 FYEKMQ (reference sequence). The CDR3 spans 14 residues. Between the trimmed V and J ends, which lost 5 bases and 0 bases, there was a span of 9 bases. The CDR3 nucleotides read TGTGCCAGCAGCCAGGAGGGTAGCACAGATACGCAGTATTTT. Translating gives CASSQEGSTDTQYF.

The chain employs TRBV27 and TRBJ1-1, with a weak D call TRBD1 (6 bases). The CDR3 consists of 15 residues. V was pared by 0 bases and J by 4 bases, with 12 bases between. Germline-derived CDR1 and CDR2 are MNHEY and SMNVEV (reference sequence). Here the CDR3 reads CASSLSSGGRTEAFF. CDR3 bases: TGTGCCAGCAGTTTATCCTCGGGGGGCCGCACTGAAGCTTTCTTT.

This chain links TRBV25-1 with TRBJ1-2; D gene unclear. V was pared by 5 bases and J by 7 bases, with 11 bases between. Germline lookup yields CDR1 MGHDK and CDR2 SYGVNS. The CDR3 has 12 amino acids. CDR3 sequence: CASSYEAGGYTF. Here the CDR3 DNA reads TGTGCCAGCAGTTACGAGGCGGGTGGCTACACCTTC.

The V gene is TRBV15, the J gene TRBJ1-4, with 7 bases lining up with TRBD1. Germline lookup yields CDR1 LNHNV and CDR2 YYDKDF (reference sequence). With 3 bases clipped from V and 2 bases from J, the junction kept 6 bases outside the gene matches. CDR3 length: 16 amino acids. Written as DNA, the CDR3 is TGTGCCACCAGCAGGGCCAGAGGGGGCACTAATGAAAAACTGTTTTTT. It encodes CATSRARGGTNEKLFF.

This sequence joins TRBV11-2 and TRBJ1-3, with D possibly being TRBD1 (6 bases). The germline V gene has CDR1 SGHAT and CDR2 FQNNGV. Trimming took 5 bases from V and 1 from J, leaving 12 bases between them. CDR3 length: 15 residues. The CDR3 DNA follows: TGTGCCAGCAGCGGGTACCAGGGGTCTGGAAACACCATATATTTT. Its protein is CASSGYQGSGNTIYF.

The chain combines TRBV21-1 with TRBJ2-1; TRBD1, the table's D call, was not compared with the DNA. TRBV21-1 is tagged as a pseudogene. The CDR3 consists of 20 residues. Here the CDR3 reads CASSKARDSKRGSSYNEQFF. The CDR3 DNA reads TGTGCCAGCAGCAAAGCGAGGGACAGTAAACGGGGGAGCTCCTACAATGAGCAGTTCTTC.

The V and J genes are TRBV27 and TRBJ2-1, with TRBD2 matching over 7 bases. The trim removed 4 bases at V and 0 bases at J, leaving 6 bases unmatched. There are 16 residues in the CDR3. Looked up from germline, CDR1 is MNHEY and CDR2 is SMNVEV (reference sequence). CDR3: CASSYQAGNSYNEQFF. The CDR3 DNA is TGTGCCAGCAGTTACCAAGCGGGGAACTCCTACAATGAGCAGTTCTTC.

V and J are TRBV29-1 and TRBJ1-6; D is ambiguous. The CDR3 has 13 amino acids. The V gene lost 4 bases and the J gene lost 9 bases, with 13 bases spanning the gap. Looked up from germline, CDR1 is SQVTM and CDR2 is ANQGSEA. CDR3 protein: CSVGEEMSSPLHF. CDR3 bases: TGCAGCGTTGGAGAGGAGATGTCTTCACCCCTCCACTTT.

This rearrangement joins TRBV6-5 to TRBJ2-7; perhaps TRBD1 as D (6 bases). Trimming left V 1 base short and J 3 bases short, with 13 bases between. The V gene's germline CDR1 is MNHEY and CDR2 SVGAGI. The CDR3 has 15 amino acids. CDR3 bases: TGTGCCAGCAGTTACTTACAGGGTTTAGACTACGAGCAGTACTTC. This translates into CASSYLQGLDYEQYF.

The chain has TRBV7-8 and TRBJ1-6, with D unresolved. CDR3 length: 17 residues. V dropped 1 base and J dropped 3 bases, with 13 bases sitting between them. Germline-derived CDR1 and CDR2 are SGHVS and FQNEAQ. In nucleotides, the CDR3 is TGTGCCAGCAGCTTAGAATCTAGTCTGTTCTATAATTCACCCCTCCACTTT. It is translated as CASSLESSLFYNSPLHF.

The J gene is TRBJ2-7, the V gene TRBV29-1; D remains ambiguous. CDR3 length: 14 amino acids. Germline CDR1 and CDR2: SQVTM and ANQGSEA. V dropped 4 bases and J dropped 0 bases, with 13 bases sitting between them. CDR3: CSVVPSVYSYEQYF. CDR3 DNA sequence: TGCAGCGTTGTCCCATCGGTCTACTCCTACGAGCAGTACTTC.

The rearrangement joins TRBV27 to TRBJ1-5; D ambiguous. Trimming removed 5 bases at V and 2 bases at J, with 13 bases between. The CDR3 loop spans 15 amino acids. CDR1 is MNHEY and CDR2 is SMNVEV in the germline V gene (reference sequence). DNA of the CDR3: TGTGCCAGCAGTCTGGCCCCAGAGGGCAATCAGCCCCAGCATTTT. Protein product: CASSLAPEGNQPQHF.

The V and J genes are TRBV7-6 and TRBJ1-2; D is ambiguous. CDR3 length equals 14 residues. Deletions cut 5 bases from V and 4 bases from J, with 14 bases between. Germline values: CDR1 SGHVS, CDR2 FNYEAQ. CDR3 DNA: TGTGCCAGCAGCAAGCGGAAATTGGGCTATGGCTACACCTTC. It codes for CASSKRKLGYGYTF. Filled out from reference TRBV7-6 and TRBJ1-2, the complete variable domain reads GAGVSQSPRYKVTKRGQDVALRCDPISGHVSLYWYRQALGQGPEFLTYFNYEAQQDKSGLPNDRFSAERPEGSISTLTIQRTEQRDSAMYRCASSKRKLGYGYTFGSGTRLTVV.

This rearrangement joins TRBV9 to TRBJ2-3, with 9 nucleotides matching TRBD2. The CDR3 loop spans 16 amino acids. The V gene end was trimmed by 0 bases and the J gene end by 1 base; junction bases not matched to a gene: 3. The germline V gene has CDR1 SGDLS and CDR2 YYNGEE. The CDR3 sequence is CASSVGASGGTDTQYF. CDR3 nucleotide sequence: TGTGCCAGCAGCGTAGGGGCTAGCGGGGGCACAGATACGCAGTATTTT.